The 5 T cell receptor beta chains below all came from one sample that was sequenced in a study of tumor-infiltrating lymphocytes in primary liver carcinoma. It was from roughly 20-30 mg of unsorted bulk tissue that RNA and DNA were co-extracted. With around 490 ng total RNA as template and a constant-region primer, TCR beta cDNA was made. Construction of TCR beta libraries relied on three successive nested multiplex PCR rounds employing slightly modified ARM-PCR. The study ran its first two PCR rounds for approximately 10 cycles each, using TRBV1-TRBV30 forward primers and a C-beta reverse primer. MiXCR, applied by TCRdb to the multiplex PCR reads, yields one record per CDR3 protein. In the table there are approximately 88,000 distinct CDR3 sequences, around 70% of which are singletons. The specimen sequenced was tumor-adjacent normal liver tissue. These TCRs come from a man between 35 and 55 years old with primary liver carcinoma and hepatitis B virus infection.

The chain has TRBV11-3 and TRBJ1-1, with 7 bases lining up with TRBD1. Unmatched junction bases numbered 8, after V lost 4 bases and J lost 9 bases. CDR1 is SGHNT, CDR2 YENEEA, per germline. The CDR3 has 13 residues. In DNA, the CDR3 is TGTGCCAGCAGCTCAGCAGGGGGGTCTCAAGCTTTCTTT. Protein: CASSSAGGSQAFF.

The chain employs TRBV18 and TRBJ1-2; D call uncertain. The CDR3 is 15 amino acids. Germline loops: CDR1 KGHSH, CDR2 LQKENI. V was trimmed by 1 base and J by 0 bases, leaving 9 bases between them. CDR3 nucleotide sequence: TGTGCCAGCTCACCACAAGGATGGTCTAACTATGGCTACACCTTC. Protein product: CASSPQGWSNYGYTF.

Comment on this clonotype: The junction differs from germline at one of its ends, possibly a read error. V gene TRBV18 combines with J gene TRBJ1-3; possibly TRBD1 for D (5 bases). In germline, CDR1 is KGHSH, CDR2 LQKENI. This CDR3 has 12 amino acids. CDR3 nucleotide sequence: TGTGCCAGCTCACCGGGGGACGGTTACCACGGCTTT. Its translation is CASSPGDGYHGF.

This clonotype was recorded many times. The chain carries TRBV6-6 and TRBJ2-1, with TRBD1 matching over 7 bases. The germline V gene has CDR1 MNHNY and CDR2 SVGAGI (reference sequence). CDR3 length: 15 amino acids. With V trimmed by 2 bases and J by 6 bases, 7 bases remained unmatched. DNA for the CDR3: TGTGCCAGCAGTTACCGAGGACAGGAGCGCAATGAGCAGTTCTTC. This encodes CASSYRGQERNEQFF.

As for this clonotype: It may be a read error: a sequence one base away is much more abundant. V is TRBV5-4 and J is TRBJ2-7; possible D gene TRBD2, 6 bases. The CDR3 has 14 amino acids. The germline V gene has CDR1 SGHNT and CDR2 YYREEE (reference sequence). The V and J ends lost 1 base and 6 bases respectively, with 14 bases between them. The CDR3 coding sequence is TGTGCCAGCAGCTTGAAGGGACTGCCCTTCGAGCAGTACTTC. Translating it yields CASSLKGLPFEQYF.